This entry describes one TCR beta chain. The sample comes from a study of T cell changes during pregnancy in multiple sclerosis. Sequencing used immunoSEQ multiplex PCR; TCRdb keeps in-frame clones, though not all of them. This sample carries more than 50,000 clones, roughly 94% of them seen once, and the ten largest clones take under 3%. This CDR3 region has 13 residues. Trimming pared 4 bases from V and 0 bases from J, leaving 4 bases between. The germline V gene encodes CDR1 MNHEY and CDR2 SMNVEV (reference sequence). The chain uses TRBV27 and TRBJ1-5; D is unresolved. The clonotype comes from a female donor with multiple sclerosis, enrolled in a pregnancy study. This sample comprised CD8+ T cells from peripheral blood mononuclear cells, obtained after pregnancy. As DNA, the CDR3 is TGTGCCAGCAGTTCGTATAGCAATCAGCCCCAGCATTTT. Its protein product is CASSSYSNQPQHF.